A single T cell receptor beta chain is shown here with its context. This clonotype was seen many times. It lacks a known antigen. The sample holds no much larger clone one base away, and base qualities are not on file. The sequencer listed for this sample is Illumina HiSeq 1500. TCRdb handled the public reads itself, with Q25 trimming in fastp and clone calling in MiXCR, and kept productive beta chains. All rows with the same CDR3 protein become a single entry with the most common DNA and genes. A total of approximately 490,000 distinct CDR3 sequences appear in this sample, roughly 10% of them only once. The leading ten clones occupy roughly 10% of the sample. The sample comes from a study of T cell repertoires in cytomegalovirus infection (dated by TCRdb to the late 2010s). About the study as a whole: Donor HLA type was relevant to the analysis, as public TCR beta signatures indicated carriage of CMV infection together with the matching HLA type. On the study overall, not on this receptor specifically: Carriers of CMV infection plus the relevant HLA type were discriminated by the cumulative frequency of public TCR beta family members in the study cohort and in an independent roughly 340-donor cohort. The ex vivo response was dominated by HLA-C-restricted CMV-specific TCR beta clonotypes, which also provided the single most frequent clonotype in two of eight donors.

The germline V gene provides CDR1 SGHDT and CDR2 YYEEEE. The CDR3 numbers 15 residues from cysteine through phenylalanine. Solely the CDR3 DNA is kept, with 45 bases framed from the first base. The V end loses 3 bases and the J end loses 0 bases, and a stretch of 9 bases separates them. The clonotype originates from a human donor in good health (CMV status not recorded). Some clones in this sample may be carry-over from other donors' samples. The chain uses TRBV5-6 and TRBJ1-4; no D gene call is confident. The sample consisted of PBMCs. CDR3 sequence: CASSSFGATNEKLFF. The bases read TGTGCCAGCAGCTCCTTTGGGGCAACTAATGAAAAACTGTTTTTT. Reference TRBV5-6 and TRBJ1-4 proteins supply the regions before and after the CDR3; the full variable domain is: DAGVTQSPTHLIKTRGQQVTLRCSPKSGHDTVSWYQQALGQGPQFIFQYYEEEERQRGNFPDRFSGHQFPNYSSELNVNALLLGDSALYLCASSSFGATNEKLFFGSGTQLSVL.